This paragraph reports one TCR beta chain. Its antigen remains unknown. These data come from a study of T-cell memory formation after mild COVID-19. General study findings and limits: The second-wave clones peaking on day 37 were not confirmed as SARS-CoV-2-specific.

TCRdb ran MiXCR on the 5' RACE reads and lists one entry per CDR3 protein. The sample includes about 350,000 distinct CDR3 sequences, roughly 15% of them seen just once. The V end lost 9 bases, the J end lost 3 bases, and 11 bases lay between the germline ends. In germline, CDR1 is MNHEY, CDR2 SMNVEV (reference sequence). This CDR3 comprises 13 residues. The sequencing input was PBMCs or a T cell subset sorted from them (not recorded which). The J gene is TRBJ2-2, the V gene TRBV27; D gene ambiguous. This clonotype originated in a man between 18 and 29 years old who had mild COVID-19 (a few samples of this study predate the infection). Cell type and time point are not known. CDR3 nucleotides: TGTGCCAGTCTTTTTCGGGACACCGGGGAGCTGTTTTTT. This gives the protein CASLFRDTGELFF.